This T cell receptor beta chain derives from a study of blood T cells in healthy people across ages. A second PCR, run for about 6 to 11 cycles, used a sample-barcoded 5' primer plus a J-beta primer mix. TCRdb processed the 5' RACE reads anew with MiXCR; each CDR3 protein has one entry. The sample has about 970,000 distinct CDR3 sequences, roughly 51% seen once. With V trimmed by 5 bases and J by 6 bases, 8 bases remained unmatched. CDR1 and CDR2 from the germline V gene are DFQATT and SNEGSKA (reference sequence). The CDR3 extends over 14 amino acids. In each sample, at least 6 million PBMCs were isolated.

Material: blood. The clonotype comes from an older woman in good health. This chain links TRBV20-1 with TRBJ2-3; 10 nucleotides agree with TRBD2. CDR3 amino acids: CSAGLADGVDTQYF. DNA of the CDR3: TGCAGTGCTGGACTAGCGGATGGGGTGGATACGCAGTATTTT.